This TCR beta chain was sequenced for a study of T cell responses to AZD1222 COVID-19 vaccine. This CDR3 is built from 13 residues. Between the trimmed V and J ends, which lost 7 bases and 3 bases, there was a span of 12 bases. Germline loops: CDR1 SNHLY, CDR2 FYNNEI. Study-level results: Mapped onto spike, vaccine-associated CD4 TCRs spanned it and were dominant at 160-218 and 743-854.

This clone was detected only once. The target antigen is unknown. The protocol was immunoSEQ multiplex PCR, while the TCRdb copy is restricted to in-frame clones and leaves out a portion. Among roughly 100,000 clones, 75% to 90% were seen once, and the ten largest hold 15% to 20%. The clonotype was recovered from an adult in good health. The material sequenced was peripheral blood, taken on day 0 of AZD1222 vaccination. The gene calls are TRBV2 and TRBJ1-2; D not resolved. CDR3 amino acids: CASNIREDYGYTF. The CDR3 region has the DNA TGTGCCAGCAATATAAGGGAAGACTATGGCTACACCTTC.